The T cell receptor (beta chain) under discussion was sequenced for a study of identical twins. Germline CDR1 is SNHLY and CDR2 is FYNNEI. The CDR3 has 16 residues. With V trimmed by 6 bases and J by 3 bases, 10 bases remained unmatched. One entry per CDR3 protein results from TCRdb running MiXCR on the 5' RACE reads. The table lists hundreds of thousands of distinct CDR3 sequences, 10% to 15% of them singletons. Only a few counts were recorded for this clonotype. The sample was also linked to a second study, of yellow fever vaccine responses in identical twins.

This chain links TRBV2 with TRBJ2-3, with 9 positions matching TRBD1. The source is a young woman in good health. The sample comprised PBMCs. The CDR3 sequence is CASSSLGQGKTDTQYF. CDR3 DNA sequence: TGTGCCAGCAGCTCACTGGGACAGGGTAAAACAGATACGCAGTATTTT.